The 16 T cell receptor beta chains below were found in one sample sequenced in a study of cytomegalovirus exposure and HLA in healthy donors (dated by TCRdb to about 2017). The receptor library was made with the immunoSEQ multiplex PCR assay. For the multiplex PCR, a mixture combining 60 forward primers for TCR Vbeta segments and 13 reverse primers for TCR Jbeta segments was used. TCRdb took over this immuneACCESS table, retaining in-frame rearrangements with V and J assigned. Such tables are incomplete; in checked studies, under half of the missing clones stem from an unresolved V gene, and the remainder is unexplained. The record for this sample contains 150,000 to 250,000 clones. Jointly, the top ten make up approximately 0.74% of the sample. Material for sequencing was PBMCs. Source of these receptors: a boy younger than 18 in good health and CMV-seronegative.

CDR3 sequence (DNA): TGTGCCAGCAGTCCGGACAGGGGGCTGTTTGGCTACACCTTC. This gives the protein CASSPDRGLFGYTF. The rearrangement links TRBV6-5 to TRBJ1-2, with 11 positions matching TRBD1. The ends lost 5 bases at V and 7 bases at J; junction bases unmatched: 6. CDR1 is MNHEY and CDR2 is SVGAGI in the germline V gene. The length of the CDR3 is 14 residues.

The chain carries TRBV2 and TRBJ2-3, with 7 bases lining up with TRBD2. Germline values: CDR1 SNHLY, CDR2 FYNNEI. V was pared by 7 bases and J by 6 bases, with 4 bases of the junction left unmatched. The CDR3 covers 12 residues. The CDR3 bases are TGTGCCAGCAACCCCGGGGGGGATACGCAGTATTTT. Translating it yields CASNPGGDTQYF.

The chain combines TRBV6-5 with TRBJ1-6; 8 bases fit TRBD1. CDR3 length: 13 amino acids. The V segment lost 10 bases and the J segment 9 bases; nucleotides outside the gene matches: 8. Germline V lookup: CDR1 MNHEY, CDR2 SVGAGI. The CDR3 is CATVGQGASPLHF. CDR3 nucleotide sequence: TGTGCCACCGTAGGACAGGGAGCTTCACCCCTCCACTTT.

The genes are TRBV10-2 and TRBJ1-1, with TRBD1 matching 9 bases. The V segment lost 5 bases and the J segment 6 bases; nucleotides outside the gene matches: 10. CDR3 length: 15 amino acids. CDR1 is WSHSY, CDR2 SAAADI, per germline. In DNA, the CDR3 is TGCGCCAGCAGTAACTCCGGGACAGGGATCTCTGAAGCTTTCTTT. Translating gives CASSNSGTGISEAFF.

The J gene is TRBJ2-2, the V gene TRBV27; 11 nucleotides agree with TRBD1. The germline CDR1 and CDR2 sequences are MNHEY and SMNVEV (reference sequence). V was pared by 3 bases and J by 5 bases, with 5 bases of the junction left unmatched. This CDR3 spans 16 amino acids. CDR3 bases: TGTGCCAGCAGTTTTTGGGACAGGGGGTCAACCGGGGAGCTGTTTTTT. Amino acid sequence: CASSFWDRGSTGELFF.

V is TRBV7-9 and J is TRBJ1-2, with D possibly being TRBD1 (5 bases). The CDR3 loop spans 15 amino acids. The ends were cut back, 1 base at V and 8 bases at J, with 17 bases in the middle. Germline V gene sequence: CDR1 SEHNR, CDR2 FQNEAQ (reference sequence). CDR3 nucleotide sequence: TGTGCCAGCAGCTTAGAGTTAGGGGCCCTTAGAGGCTACACCTTC. It codes for CASSLELGALRGYTF.

The chain couples TRBV9 to TRBJ2-7; 8 bases are shared with TRBD1. J lost 4 bases, V lost 3 bases, and 6 bases had no gene match. Looked up from germline, CDR1 is SGDLS and CDR2 is YYNGEE. The CDR3 contains 14 residues. The CDR3 reads CASSDGQGFYEQYF. Here the CDR3 DNA reads TGTGCCAGCAGCGACGGACAGGGATTTTACGAGCAGTACTTC.

The chain links TRBV7-2 to TRBJ1-5; tentatively, D is TRBD1 (5 bases). V was shortened by 1 base and J by 0 bases, with 7 bases between the two germline ends. The CDR3 runs 15 residues. CDR1 and CDR2 (germline): SGHTA, FQGNSA. CDR3 in amino acids: CASSLGRVSNQPQHF. CDR3 bases: TGTGCCAGCAGCTTAGGCAGGGTTAGCAATCAGCCCCAGCATTTT. The variable domain in full, with the rest retrieved from reference TRBV7-2 and TRBJ1-5, is GAGVSQSPSNKVTEKGKDVELRCDPISGHTALYWYRQSLGQGLEFLIYFQGNSAPDKSGLPSDRFSAERTGGSVSTLTIQRTQQEDSAVYLCASSLGRVSNQPQHFGDGTRLSIL.

The V gene is TRBV28, the J gene TRBJ1-5; a possible D gene is TRBD1 (5 bases). Germline values: CDR1 MDHEN, CDR2 SYDVKM. The CDR3 contains 15 residues. Trimming stripped 6 bases from V and 3 bases from J, with 15 bases between. The CDR3 spells CASSLTDTYNQPQHF. In DNA, the CDR3 is TGTGCCAGCAGCCTGACAGACACATACAATCAGCCCCAGCATTTT.

This chain connects TRBV5-1 to TRBJ2-1, with 12 bases that match TRBD2. CDR1 is SGHRS and CDR2 is YFSETQ in the germline V gene. CDR3 length equals 16 residues. V shed 4 bases and J 6 bases; nucleotides not matched to a gene: 8. In nucleotides, the CDR3 is TGCGCCAGCAGCCAAATCCCTAGCGGGGGGGCCAATGAGCAGTTCTTC. This sequence encodes CASSQIPSGGANEQFF.

CDR3: CARRKVPLYEQYF. The CDR3 DNA reads as TGTGCCAGGAGGAAGGTACCCCTCTACGAGCAGTACTTC. J is TRBJ2-5 and V is TRBV2; D call uncertain. The DNA matches TRBJ2-7 better at its end, which makes the J call doubtful. This CDR3 is 13 amino acids long. The germline gives CDR1 SNHLY, CDR2 FYNNEI.

V is TRBV6-5 and J is TRBJ1-1; D gene unclear. Trimming took 0 bases from V and 2 from J, leaving 13 bases between them. The germline CDR1 and CDR2 sequences are MNHEY and SVGAGI. The CDR3 spans 16 residues. The CDR3 nucleotides read TGTGCCAGCAGTTACTCGTCAAACAGAAGAAACACTGAAGCTTTCTTT. Translating gives CASSYSSNRRNTEAFF.

V gene TRBV5-5 combines with J gene TRBJ1-5, with TRBD1 matching 7 bases. The CDR3 is made up of 16 amino acids. The germline CDR1 and CDR2 sequences are SGHKS and YYEKEE (reference sequence). V was pared by 4 bases and J by 9 bases, with 16 bases of the junction left unmatched. For the CDR3, the DNA is TGTGCCAGCAGCCCGACGGGACAGACCTTTGGAGGGCCCCAGCATTTT. This gives the protein CASSPTGQTFGGPQHF. Based on the CDR3 plus reference TRBV5-5 and TRBJ1-5, the full variable domain is DAGVTQSPTHLIKTRGQQVTLRCSPISGHKSVSWYQQVLGQGPQFIFQYYEKEERGRGNFPDRFSARQFPNYSSELNVNALLLGDSALYLCASSPTGQTFGGPQHFGDGTRLSIL.

The gene calls are TRBV13 and TRBJ1-3, with D perhaps matching TRBD1 (5 bases). This CDR3 spans 15 amino acids. Germline V CDR1 and CDR2: PRHDT, FYEKMQ (reference sequence). V lost 5 bases, J lost 0 bases, and 11 bases lay in between. Here the CDR3 DNA reads TGTGCCAGCAGCCCCCCGGGGGGCTCTGGAAACACCATATATTTT. Amino acids: CASSPPGGSGNTIYF. Using reference TRBV13 and TRBJ1-3 for the parts outside the CDR3, the full variable domain is AAGVIQSPRHLIKEKRETATLKCYPIPRHDTVYWYQQGPGQDPQFLISFYEKMQSDKGSIPDRFSAQQFSDYHSELNMSSLELGDSALYFCASSPPGGSGNTIYFGEGSWLTVV.

The chain uses TRBV5-1 and TRBJ2-7, with TRBD1 matching over 10 bases. J gave up 1 base and V 4 bases, and 8 bases lay outside the gene matches. This CDR3 is built from 16 residues. Germline lookup yields CDR1 SGHRS and CDR2 YFSETQ. CDR3 region: CASSLGGTGVSYEQYF. The CDR3 DNA reads as TGCGCCAGCAGCCTGGGGGGGACAGGGGTGTCCTACGAGCAGTACTTC.

Notes on this clone: The junction departs from germline at one end; a sequencing error may be responsible. The genes are TRBV5-1 and TRBJ2-1, with TRBD2 matching 13 bases. The CDR3 covers 20 residues. In germline, CDR1 is SGHRS, CDR2 YFSETQ. The CDR3 nucleotides read TGCGCCAGCAGCCCCTACCCGACTGGGACTAGCGGGGTGTCCTCCAATGAGCAGTTCTTC. Translating it yields CASSPYPTGTSGVSSNEQFF.